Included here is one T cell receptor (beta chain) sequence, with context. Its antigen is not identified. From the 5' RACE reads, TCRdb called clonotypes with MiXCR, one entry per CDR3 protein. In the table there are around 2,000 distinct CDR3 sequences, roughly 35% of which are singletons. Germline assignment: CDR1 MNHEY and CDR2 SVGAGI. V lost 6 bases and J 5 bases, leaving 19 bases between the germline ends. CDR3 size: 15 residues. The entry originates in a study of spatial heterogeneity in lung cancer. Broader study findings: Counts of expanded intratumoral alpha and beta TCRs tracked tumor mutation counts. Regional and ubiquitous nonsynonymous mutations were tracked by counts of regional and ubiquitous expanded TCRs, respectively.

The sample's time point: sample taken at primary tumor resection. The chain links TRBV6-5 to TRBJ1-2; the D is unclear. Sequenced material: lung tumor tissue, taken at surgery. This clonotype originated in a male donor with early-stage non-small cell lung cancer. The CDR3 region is CASRPRQALIYGYTF. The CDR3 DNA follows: TGTGCCAGCAGACCACGACAAGCTCTAATTTATGGCTACACCTTC.